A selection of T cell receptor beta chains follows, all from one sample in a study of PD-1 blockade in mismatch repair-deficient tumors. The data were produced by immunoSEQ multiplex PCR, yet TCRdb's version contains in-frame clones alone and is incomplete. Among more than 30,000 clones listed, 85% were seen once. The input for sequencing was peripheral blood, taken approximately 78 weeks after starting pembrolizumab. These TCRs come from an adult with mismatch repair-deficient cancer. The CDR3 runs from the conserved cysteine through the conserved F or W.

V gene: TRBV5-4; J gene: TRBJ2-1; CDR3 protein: CASSRTSGKGNEQFF
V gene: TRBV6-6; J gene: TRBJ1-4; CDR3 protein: CASSTGQSNEKLFF
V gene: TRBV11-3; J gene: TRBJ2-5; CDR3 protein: CASSPDRIQETQYF
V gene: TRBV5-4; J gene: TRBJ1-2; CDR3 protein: CASSVSEAYGYTF
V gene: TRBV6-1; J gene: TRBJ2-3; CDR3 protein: CASSGLGSGKITDTQYF
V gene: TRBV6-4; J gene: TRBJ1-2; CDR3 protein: CASSDGTKNYGYTF
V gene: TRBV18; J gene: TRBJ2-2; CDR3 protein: CASSPTSDTGELFF
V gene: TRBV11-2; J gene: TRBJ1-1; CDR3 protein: CASSLGGSAFF
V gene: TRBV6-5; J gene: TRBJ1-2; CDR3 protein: CASSRQGGTNYGYTF
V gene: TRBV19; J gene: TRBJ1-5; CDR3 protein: CASSRAGNNQPQHF
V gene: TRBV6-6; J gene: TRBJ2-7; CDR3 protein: CASSTLAYEQYF
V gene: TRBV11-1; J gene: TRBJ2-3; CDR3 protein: CASSFVPTDTQYF
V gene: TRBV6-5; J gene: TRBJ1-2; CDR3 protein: CASSYSIQHYGYTF
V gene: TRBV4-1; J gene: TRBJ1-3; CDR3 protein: CASSQVGGNTIYF
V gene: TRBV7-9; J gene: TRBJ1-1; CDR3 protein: CASSQAGTGNTEAFF
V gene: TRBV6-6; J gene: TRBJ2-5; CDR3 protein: CASSYSTGTQETQYF
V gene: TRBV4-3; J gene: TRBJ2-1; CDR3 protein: CASSQERMAGSYNEQFF
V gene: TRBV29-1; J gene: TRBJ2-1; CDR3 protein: CSVEDATSGSNEQFF
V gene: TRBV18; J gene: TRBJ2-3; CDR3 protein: CASSPPQGEGGTDTQYF
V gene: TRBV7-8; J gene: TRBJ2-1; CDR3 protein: CASSLAPPGVMSYNEQFF
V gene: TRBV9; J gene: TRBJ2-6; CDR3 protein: CASSAAGGEGANVLTF
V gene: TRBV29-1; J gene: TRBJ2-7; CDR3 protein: CSVEDTSGSFEQYF
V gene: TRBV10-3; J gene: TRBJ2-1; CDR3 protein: CAISSGTSGVYNEQFF
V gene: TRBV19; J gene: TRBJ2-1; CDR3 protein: CASSIARSNEQFF
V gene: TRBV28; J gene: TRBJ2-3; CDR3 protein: CASSLLARDTQYF
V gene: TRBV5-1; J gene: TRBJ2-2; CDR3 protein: CASSPWTGPNTGELFF
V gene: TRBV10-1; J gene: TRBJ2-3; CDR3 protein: CASSEFAGLITDTQYF
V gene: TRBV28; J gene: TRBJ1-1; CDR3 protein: CASSSTPGTGTNTEAFF
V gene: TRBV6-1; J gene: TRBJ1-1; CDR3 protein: CASSIEENTEAFF
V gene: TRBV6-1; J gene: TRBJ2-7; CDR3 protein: CASSEFEAGGLEQYF
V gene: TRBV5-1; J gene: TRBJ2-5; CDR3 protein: CASSLRAGGPSETQYF
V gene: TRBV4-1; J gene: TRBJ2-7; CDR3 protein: CASSQAASGYEQYF
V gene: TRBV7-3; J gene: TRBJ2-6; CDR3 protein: CASSPGTRLSGANVLTF
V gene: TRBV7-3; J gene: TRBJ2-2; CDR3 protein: CASSLEGYTGELFF
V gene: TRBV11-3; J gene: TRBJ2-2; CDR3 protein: CASSPGVAGDGGELFF
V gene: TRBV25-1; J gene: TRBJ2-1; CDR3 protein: CASSGGGLAGYNEQFF
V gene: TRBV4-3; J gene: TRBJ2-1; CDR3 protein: CASSQDLLAGGSYNEQFF
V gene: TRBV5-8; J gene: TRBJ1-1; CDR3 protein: CASSLTGGRVNTEAFF
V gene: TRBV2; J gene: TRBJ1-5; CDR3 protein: CASGLDSNQPQHF
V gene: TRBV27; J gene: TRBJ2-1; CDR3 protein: CASSFVGEDYNEQFF
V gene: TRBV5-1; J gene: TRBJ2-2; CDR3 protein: CASNSGGTGELFF
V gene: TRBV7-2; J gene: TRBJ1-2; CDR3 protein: CASSTRARGGANYGYTF
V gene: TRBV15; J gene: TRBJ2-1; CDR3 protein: CATRPSGRHEQFF
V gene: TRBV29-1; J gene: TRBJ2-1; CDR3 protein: CSVESEGSSYNEQFF
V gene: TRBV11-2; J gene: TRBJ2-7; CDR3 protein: CASSRQNSYEQYF
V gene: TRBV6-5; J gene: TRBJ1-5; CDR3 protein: CASSWGDNQPQHF